These 32 T cell receptor beta chains share one sample of origin, sequenced in a study of blood T cell repertoires in COVID-19. TCRdb keeps only in-frame clones here, not all; method: immunoSEQ multiplex PCR. Of 140,000 or so clones in the sample, approximately 88% are singletons; the top ten hold 1.5% to 2%. Sequencing input: peripheral blood. Receptors originate from a woman aged 45-59 years with acute or convalescent COVID-19.

The rearrangement links TRBV6-5 to TRBJ1-2, with a weak D call TRBD1 (5 bases). V lost 6 bases and J lost 1, with 15 bases in between. The CDR3 is 15 amino acids. Per germline, CDR1 MNHEY and CDR2 SVGAGI. CDR3 protein: CASSRGGVINYGYTF. CDR3 nucleotide sequence: TGTGCCAGCAGCCGAGGAGGGGTCATTAACTATGGCTACACCTTC.

The chain is built from TRBV7-3 and TRBJ1-6, with 7 bases that match TRBD1. The CDR3 is 15 residues long. V shed 5 bases and J 7 bases; nucleotides not matched to a gene: 8. From germline, CDR1 is SGHTA and CDR2 FQGTGA. The DNA of the CDR3 is TGTGCCAGCAGCCCCGCCGGGACAGACAATTCACCCCTCCACTTT. This gives the protein CASSPAGTDNSPLHF. Supplemented by reference TRBV7-3 and TRBJ1-6, the full variable domain reads GAGVSQTPSNKVTEKGKYVELRCDPISGHTALYWYRQSLGQGPEFLIYFQGTGAADDSGLPNDRFFAVRPEGSVSTLKIQRTERGDSAVYLCASSPAGTDNSPLHFGNGTRLTVT.

A single count supports this clone. The chain is built from TRBV10-3 and TRBJ2-3, with D possibly called TRBD1 or TRBD2 (5 bases each). The V and J ends lost 6 bases and 0 bases respectively, with 10 bases between them. The CDR3 consists of 14 residues. The germline V gene encodes CDR1 ENHRY and CDR2 SYGVKD. CDR3 sequence reads: CAIREDISTDTQYF. Here the CDR3 DNA reads TGTGCCATCAGGGAGGACATTAGCACAGATACGCAGTATTTT.

The genes are TRBV11-2 and TRBJ1-1; 7 bases line up with TRBD1. This CDR3 region has 14 residues. Germline CDR1 SGHAT, CDR2 FQNNGV. V lost 5 bases, J lost 6 bases, and 9 bases stayed unmatched. The CDR3 loop reads CASSQYRGGSEAFF. The DNA for the CDR3 is TGTGCCAGCAGCCAATACAGGGGTGGGTCTGAAGCTTTCTTT.

This clone was seen a handful of times. The chain links TRBV4-1 to TRBJ2-3; a weak D match, TRBD2 (6 bases). From germline, CDR1 is MGHRA and CDR2 YSYEKL. The CDR3 length is 15 residues. V was shortened by 1 base and J by 3 bases, with 11 bases between the two germline ends. CDR3 amino acids: CASSQAQRVTDTQYF. The CDR3 coding sequence is TGCGCCAGCAGCCAAGCGCAGCGGGTAACAGATACGCAGTATTTT.

The chain has TRBV7-6 and TRBJ1-4, with D perhaps TRBD1 (6 bases). Germline CDR1 SGHVS, CDR2 FNYEAQ. The CDR3 extends over 13 amino acids. V was clipped by 4 bases and J by 8 bases, with 11 bases between them. The CDR3 DNA follows: TGTGCCAGCAGCTCACCGGGACAAGAAAAACTGTTTTTT. As protein: CASSSPGQEKLFF.

The genes are TRBV5-1 and TRBJ1-6; TRBD1 agrees at 9 bases. The CDR3 loop spans 14 amino acids. CDR1 is SGHRS and CDR2 is YFSETQ in the germline V gene. Trimming cost V 4 bases and J 10 bases; bases outside gene matches: 6. The CDR3 loop is CASSMGTGNSPLHF. The CDR3 DNA follows: TGCGCCAGCAGCATGGGGACAGGGAACTCACCCCTCCACTTT. Drawing the rest from reference TRBV5-1 and TRBJ1-6, the complete variable domain is KAGVTQTPRYLIKTRGQQVTLSCSPISGHRSVSWYQQTPGQGLQFLFEYFSETQRNKGNFPGRFSGRQFSNSRSEMNVSTLELGDSALYLCASSMGTGNSPLHFGNGTRLTVT.

The DNA for the CDR3 is TGTGCCAGTAGTATCGCAGCGACAGGGGGCATTTACACTGAAGCTTTCTTT. As protein: CASSIAATGGIYTEAFF. The rearrangement joins TRBV19 to TRBJ1-1, with 10 bases matching TRBD1. The germline V gene encodes CDR1 LNHDA and CDR2 SQIVND (reference sequence). V gave up 3 bases and J gave up 3 bases; unmatched junction bases: 10. The CDR3 runs to 17 residues.

V gene TRBV11-3 combines with J gene TRBJ2-1, with 13 nucleotides matching TRBD2. Looked up from germline, CDR1 is SGHNT and CDR2 is YENEEA. This CDR3 spans 15 amino acids. J was trimmed by 4 bases and V by 4 bases; bases with no gene match: 1. CDR3: CASSWTSGGYNEQFF. The CDR3 coding sequence is TGTGCCAGCAGCTGGACTAGCGGGGGATACAATGAGCAGTTCTTC.

The rearrangement uses TRBV7-3 and TRBJ2-3, with 9 bases identical to TRBD1. Germline CDR1 SGHTA, CDR2 FQGTGA. The V segment lost 5 bases and the J segment 3 bases; nucleotides outside the gene matches: 3. This CDR3 is built from 14 residues. The CDR3 region is CASSKQGATDTQYF. The CDR3, as DNA: TGTGCCAGCAGCAAACAGGGGGCTACAGATACGCAGTATTTT.

The chain is built from TRBV7-6 and TRBJ2-3; possibly TRBD2 for D (6 bases). Germline V gene data show CDR1 as SGHVS and CDR2 as FNYEAQ. This CDR3 comprises 14 residues. V shed 2 bases and J shed 6 bases, with 12 bases lying between them. CDR3 in amino acids: CASSLFGGRDTQYF. As DNA, the CDR3 is TGTGCCAGCAGCTTATTCGGGGGTCGGGATACGCAGTATTTT.

The chain combines TRBV7-2 with TRBJ2-7; a possible D gene is TRBD2 (5 bases). V was pared by 5 bases and J by 3 bases, with 14 bases between. The CDR3 totals 14 residues. Germline loops: CDR1 SGHTA, CDR2 FQGNSA. Here the CDR3 DNA reads TGTGCCAGCAGCGCCGCCGGGAACCACTACGAGCAGTACTTC. This sequence encodes CASSAAGNHYEQYF.

The chain has TRBV11-3 and TRBJ2-5, with 8 bases lining up with TRBD2. The CDR3 is 17 amino acids. Germline V lookup: CDR1 SGHNT, CDR2 YENEEA. V was clipped by 5 bases and J by 5 bases; unmatched bases: 16. The CDR3 sequence is CASSLGLQREGVETQYF. The CDR3 DNA follows: TGTGCCAGCAGCCTTGGGCTTCAACGGGAGGGTGTGGAGACCCAGTACTTC. Drawing the rest from reference TRBV11-3 and TRBJ2-5, the complete variable domain is EAGVVQSPRYKIIEKKQPVAFWCNPISGHNTLYWYLQNLGQGPELLIRYENEEAVDDSQLPKDRFSAERLKGVDSTLKIQPAELGDSAVYLCASSLGLQREGVETQYFGPGTRLLVL.

The chain employs TRBV11-3 and TRBJ2-4, with a weak D call TRBD2 (5 bases). The CDR3 totals 15 residues. V was trimmed by 1 base and J by 2 bases, leaving 9 bases between them. The germline V gene encodes CDR1 SGHNT and CDR2 YENEEA. CDR3 residues: CASSLGGDPKNIQYF. The CDR3 DNA is TGTGCCAGCAGCTTAGGGGGAGACCCCAAAAACATTCAGTACTTC.

The chain couples TRBV4-1 to TRBJ2-1; TRBD2 aligns across 12 bases. Losses at the gene ends were 3 bases for V and 10 bases for J; bases not matched to a gene: 7. Germline values: CDR1 MGHRA, CDR2 YSYEKL. The CDR3 has 15 residues. The CDR3 region is CASSQGLAGPWEQFF. Written as DNA, the CDR3 is TGCGCCAGCAGCCAGGGACTAGCGGGCCCCTGGGAGCAGTTCTTC.

The chain uses TRBV18 and TRBJ1-4; TRBD1 is a possible D gene (5 bases). The germline V and J ends were trimmed by 3 bases and 8 bases, with 13 bases remaining between them. The length of the CDR3 is 14 residues. Germline values: CDR1 KGHSH, CDR2 LQKENI. The CDR3 DNA sequence: TGTGCCAGCTCACCGAATTCAGGGTGGGAAAAACTGTTTTTT. The encoded protein is CASSPNSGWEKLFF.

The chain links TRBV18 to TRBJ1-5, with 11 bases matching TRBD1. The junction had 4 bases not matched to a gene; V was cut back by 0 bases and J by 0 bases. The CDR3 covers 18 residues. The V gene's germline CDR1 is KGHSH and CDR2 LQKENI. In DNA form, the CDR3 reads TGTGCCAGCTCACCACCGGGGACAGGGGGTGATAGCAATCAGCCCCAGCATTTT. Translated, it gives CASSPPGTGGDSNQPQHF.

The chain employs TRBV5-6 and TRBJ1-2; D gene ambiguous. Trimming removed 5 bases at V and 3 bases at J, with 8 bases between. The germline V gene has CDR1 SGHDT and CDR2 YYEEEE. The CDR3 is made up of 12 amino acids. The CDR3 bases are TGTGCCAGCAGTTCAGAGGACTATGGCTACACCTTC. It yields the protein CASSSEDYGYTF. Looking up the rest from reference TRBV5-6 and TRBJ1-2 gives the full variable domain: DAGVTQSPTHLIKTRGQQVTLRCSPKSGHDTVSWYQQALGQGPQFIFQYYEEEERQRGNFPDRFSGHQFPNYSSELNVNALLLGDSALYLCASSSEDYGYTFGSGTRLTVV.

The chain carries TRBV6-6 and TRBJ1-2; 7 nucleotides agree with TRBD1. The CDR3 is 13 amino acids. Germline V gives CDR1 MNHNY, CDR2 SVGAGI (reference sequence). J gave up 6 bases and V 7 bases, and 8 bases lay outside the gene matches. The CDR3 reads CASTLQGWDGYTF. DNA for the CDR3: TGTGCCAGCACTTTACAGGGGTGGGATGGCTACACCTTC.

V gene TRBV29-1 combines with J gene TRBJ2-1; the match to TRBD1 covers 9 bases. Germline V lookup: CDR1 SQVTM, CDR2 ANQGSEA. J was trimmed by 0 bases and V by 4 bases; bases with no gene match: 7. This CDR3 spans 16 amino acids. This CDR3 is CSVGTGARSSYNEQFF. DNA for the CDR3: TGCAGCGTTGGGACAGGGGCCCGGAGCTCCTACAATGAGCAGTTCTTC.

This chain links TRBV6-5 with TRBJ2-7; TRBD2 matches 10 bases. V shed 4 bases, J shed 2 bases, and the junction held 2 bases outside the gene matches. The CDR3 spans 14 residues. Germline CDR1 MNHEY, CDR2 SVGAGI. The CDR3 sequence: CASSSSGSPYEQYF. CDR3 DNA: TGTGCCAGCAGTTCTAGCGGGAGTCCCTACGAGCAGTACTTC.

CDR3 sequence (DNA): TGTGCCAGCAGCTGGGGAGCCGGGACAGGGGGCCAAGAGACCCAGTACTTC. Its protein product is CASSWGAGTGGQETQYF. The chain carries TRBV7-8 and TRBJ2-5, with 11 bases identical to TRBD1. The germline CDR1 and CDR2 sequences are SGHVS and FQNEAQ. V gave up 4 bases and J gave up 1 base; unmatched junction bases: 8. The CDR3 consists of 17 residues.

About this clone itself: Other nucleotide sequences from this sample produce the same CDR3. The V and J genes are TRBV6-5 and TRBJ1-5; maybe TRBD1 (6 bases). The CDR3 consists of 14 residues. Per germline, CDR1 MNHEY and CDR2 SVGAGI. V lost 3 bases to trimming and J lost 4 bases, with 10 bases between them. CDR3 protein: CASSYTGINQPQHF. CDR3 bases: TGTGCCAGCAGTTATACAGGGATAAATCAGCCCCAGCATTTT.

The chain joins TRBV7-9 to TRBJ2-5; TRBD1 is a possible D gene (6 bases). The CDR3 contains 16 residues. The germline V and J ends were trimmed by 5 bases and 5 bases, with 21 bases remaining between them. Germline V lookup: CDR1 SEHNR, CDR2 FQNEAQ (reference sequence). The CDR3 nucleotides read TGTGCCAGCAGCCCGCCCCGGTCAGGGGTCGGTGAGACCCAGTACTTC. Its translation is CASSPPRSGVGETQYF.

The CDR3 region is CASNRQGSQETQYF. The CDR3 DNA is TGTGCCAGCAACAGACAGGGCAGCCAAGAGACCCAGTACTTC. The gene calls are TRBV6-5 and TRBJ2-5; 7 bases match TRBD1. Germline assignment: CDR1 MNHEY and CDR2 SVGAGI. V lost 7 bases to trimming and J lost 1 base; unmatched junction nucleotides: 6. The CDR3 loop spans 14 amino acids.

The V call is TRBV19, the J call TRBJ1-3, with 7 bases matching TRBD1. This CDR3 has 14 amino acids. Germline CDR1 LNHDA, CDR2 SQIVND (reference sequence). The ends lost 5 bases at V and 4 bases at J; junction bases unmatched: 5. The CDR3 DNA sequence: TGTGCCAGTAGTTACAGGGGACCCGGAAACACCATATATTTT. The encoded protein is CASSYRGPGNTIYF.

The chain uses TRBV10-3 and TRBJ2-2, with 7 bases lining up with TRBD2. The CDR3 is 15 residues long. V dropped 6 bases and J dropped 5; count of bases not matched to a gene: 9. Germline V gene data show CDR1 as ENHRY and CDR2 as SYGVKD. Here the CDR3 DNA reads TGTGCCATCAGGGAGACTAGCTTGGATACCGGGGAGCTGTTTTTT. This encodes CAIRETSLDTGELFF.

The chain combines TRBV2 with TRBJ2-3, with TRBD2 identical over 8 bases. The germline gives CDR1 SNHLY, CDR2 FYNNEI. The CDR3 extends over 16 amino acids. V lost 11 bases and J lost 4; bases outside the gene matches: 17. The CDR3 DNA sequence: TGTGCCCCCCAACGTCCACGGGGGGGCGTCGCAGATACGCAGTATTTT. Translation gives CAPQRPRGGVADTQYF.

In this sample, this clone turned up a few times. The chain links TRBV28 to TRBJ2-7, with TRBD2 identical over 10 bases. Germline CDR1 reads MDHEN; CDR2 reads SYDVKM. CDR3 length: 14 residues. V gave up 2 bases and J gave up 4 bases; unmatched junction bases: 2. The CDR3 nucleotides are TGTGCCAGCAGTTTAAGCGGGGGGGCGTACGAGCAGTACTTC. It specifies CASSLSGGAYEQYF.

The chain carries TRBV27 and TRBJ2-2; 8 bases are shared with TRBD1. J was trimmed by 3 bases and V by 6 bases; bases with no gene match: 3. Per the germline V gene, CDR1 is MNHEY and CDR2 is SMNVEV (reference sequence). The CDR3 extends over 14 amino acids. This CDR3 is CASRLDRDTGELFF. The CDR3 bases are TGTGCCAGCAGACTGGACAGGGACACCGGGGAGCTGTTTTTT.

In this sample, this clone turned up a few times. The chain carries TRBV7-9 and TRBJ2-5; D is perhaps TRBD2 (5 bases). V dropped 5 bases and J dropped 3 bases, with 13 bases sitting between them. The CDR3 totals 14 residues. CDR1 and CDR2 (germline): SEHNR, FQNEAQ (reference sequence). CDR3: CASSVLAVKETQYF. CDR3 nucleotides: TGTGCCAGCAGCGTTCTAGCAGTCAAAGAGACCCAGTACTTC.

V gene TRBV3-1 (or the pseudogene TRBV3-2) combines with J gene TRBJ1-5, with D unresolved. Germline-derived CDR1 and CDR2 are LGHDT and YNNKEL (reference sequence). Deletions cut 4 bases from V and 5 bases from J, with 9 bases between. The CDR3 has 13 residues. This CDR3 reads CASSRQPDQPQHF. For the CDR3, the DNA is TGTGCCAGCAGCCGACAACCCGATCAGCCCCAGCATTTT.